This TCR delta chain emerged from a study of Vδ1+ human thymocytes. The study's findings and limits: Thymic delta-chain repertoires held roughly 20% Vdelta2 sequences and few Vdelta3, despite high sort purity. Highly polyclonal TRG and TRD repertoires with Gaussian CDR3 length distributions appeared in thymus. TRG sequences recurred across donors, whereas TRD sequences stayed essentially private.

Deletions cut 0 bases from V and 0 bases from J, with 23 bases between. Looked up from germline, CDR1 is TSWWSYY and CDR2 is QGS. The length of the CDR3 is 20 residues. Sequences come from RNA converted to cDNA by reverse transcription. The CDR3 regions were amplified by multiplex PCR from V-gene primers to a constant-region primer. TCRdb reanalysed the multiplex PCR reads with CATT. Here the sample spans 45,000 to 75,000 delta-chain clones, about 15% being singletons. Alphabeta T cells were depleted, then CD3+ Vdelta1+ Vdelta2- thymocytes were FACS-sorted. Purity of the sorted Vdelta1+ thymocytes ranged from roughly 96% to 99.6%. This clone appeared a few times. Its target is not known.

The receptor was isolated from a girl in the first two years of life who had congenital heart surgery. Sample: Vdelta1+ gamma-delta thymocytes from the thymus. Subset noted: FACS-sorted CD3+ TCRalphabeta- TCRVdelta1+ TCRVdelta2- thymocytes. This rearrangement joins TRDV1 to TRDJ1; weak D call: TRDD3 (8 bases). CDR3 region: CALGELAFLYWGSYTDKLIF. The CDR3 region has the DNA TGTGCTCTTGGGGAACTTGCCTTCCTCTACTGGGGGTCGTACACCGATAAACTCATCTTT.